Below, 7 T cell receptor beta chains from the same sample are listed, as sequenced in a study of blood T cell repertoires in COVID-19. TCRdb's table, derived via immunoSEQ multiplex PCR, lists solely in-frame clones and lacks some. Here the sample spans under 150,000 clones, about four fifths being singletons. The specimen was PBMCs or T cells enriched from blood (not recorded which). These receptors originate from a man aged 35 to 55 with acute COVID-19.

This rearrangement joins TRBV5-1 to TRBJ1-4; TRBD1 matches 9 bases. The length of the CDR3 is 16 residues. V was pared by 0 bases and J by 7 bases, with 7 bases of the junction left unmatched. CDR1 SGHRS and CDR2 YFSETQ come from the germline V gene. The CDR3 nucleotides are TGCGCCAGCAGCTTGGGAACGGGACAGGGCCGTGAAAAACTGTTTTTT. It yields the protein CASSLGTGQGREKLFF.

This clone was observed once. The chain carries TRBV7-2 and TRBJ1-2, with a tentative D call TRBD1 (5 bases). Germline V gives CDR1 SGHTA, CDR2 FQGNSA. The V end was cut by 5 bases, the J end by 7 bases, with 23 bases between. This CDR3 spans 16 amino acids. The DNA of the CDR3 is TGTGCCAGCAGCACCCAAAGTAGGCAGGGATGGGGTGGCTACACCTTC. It is translated as CASSTQSRQGWGGYTF.

Notes on this clone: The sample contains more than one DNA sequence encoding this CDR3. The rearrangement links TRBV18 to TRBJ2-5; D is unresolved. There are 12 residues in the CDR3. Germline values: CDR1 KGHSH, CDR2 LQKENI. Trimming took off 3 bases at V and 2 bases at J, with 4 bases between the two ends. Here the CDR3 reads CASSPVQETQYF. The CDR3 DNA is TGTGCCAGCTCACCTGTACAAGAGACCCAGTACTTC.

The rearrangement joins TRBV19 to TRBJ1-5, with 8 bases identical to TRBD1. V trimming: 5 bases; J trimming: 5 bases; junction bases outside the gene matches: 5. Germline CDR1 and CDR2: LNHDA and SQIVND (reference sequence). The CDR3 is 14 residues long. The chain's CDR3 is CASSLDRADQPQHF. CDR3 DNA sequence: TGTGCCAGTAGTTTGGACAGGGCTGATCAGCCCCAGCATTTT.

The V and J genes are TRBV28 and TRBJ1-2; 8 bases agree with TRBD1. Germline V gene sequence: CDR1 MDHEN, CDR2 SYDVKM. J lost 7 bases, V lost 1 base, and 11 bases had no gene match. This CDR3 contains 16 residues. The CDR3 loop reads CASSLSPTGAYGGYTF. The CDR3 DNA reads TGTGCCAGCAGTTTATCCCCGACAGGGGCCTACGGTGGCTACACCTTC.

The chain uses TRBV28 and TRBJ1-5; 8 bases align to TRBD1. This CDR3 spans 14 amino acids. The germline V gene has CDR1 MDHEN and CDR2 SYDVKM. Germline trimming cut 2 bases from V and 6 bases from J; bases unmatched to any gene: 3. CDR3 nucleotides: TGTGCCAGCAGTTTAGGACAGGGTGGTCAGCCCCAGCATTTT. This sequence encodes CASSLGQGGQPQHF.

V and J are TRBV11-1 and TRBJ2-5; D may be TRBD1 (5 bases). The ends were cut back, 2 bases at V and 4 bases at J, with 8 bases in the middle. Looked up from germline, CDR1 is SGHAT and CDR2 is FQDESV (reference sequence). This CDR3 comprises 13 residues. Here the CDR3 reads CASSLSQGETQYF. The CDR3 DNA reads as TGTGCCAGCAGCTTATCCCAGGGAGAGACCCAGTACTTC. Looking up the rest from reference TRBV11-1 and TRBJ2-5 gives the full variable domain: EAEVAQSPRYKITEKSQAVAFWCDPISGHATLYWYRQILGQGPELLVQFQDESVVDDSQLPKDRFSAERLKGVDSTLKIQPAELGDSAMYLCASSLSQGETQYFGPGTRLLVL.